Listed below are T cell receptor beta chains from one sample, sequenced in a study of a mutant IDH1 vaccine in newly diagnosed glioma. Their cognate antigens are unknown. Sequencing was performed with immunoSEQ multiplex PCR; in TCRdb, only in-frame clones are kept and a portion is missing. The sample has 88,000 or so clones, around 85% seen once. The input for sequencing was PBMCs, taken from a glioma patient whose treatment included an IDH1 peptide vaccine. The receptors derive from a man between 25 and 39 years old with glioma. Some clones in this sample may be carry-over from other donors' samples. CDR3s include the opening cysteine and the closing phenylalanine or tryptophan. A D gene is named only where the DNA matches it firmly. Only some rows state a clone size, as once, few, many or a class for expanded clones.

clone size: .; D gene: .; V gene: TRBV19; J gene: TRBJ1-3; CDR3 DNA: TGTGCCAGTAGTATAGGATCGGATAGCTCTGGAAACACCATATATTTT; CDR3 protein: CASSIGSDSSGNTIYF
clone size: .; D gene: TRBD1; V gene: TRBV5-4; J gene: TRBJ1-2; CDR3 DNA: TGTGCCAGCAGCTTTCGGGGACAGCCGTATGGCTACACCTTC; CDR3 protein: CASSFRGQPYGYTF
clone size: once; D gene: .; V gene: TRBV28; J gene: TRBJ2-3; CDR3 DNA: TGTGCCAGCAGCACCACAGATACGCAGTATTTT; CDR3 protein: CASSTTDTQYF
clone size: .; D gene: TRBD1; V gene: TRBV19; J gene: TRBJ1-5; CDR3 DNA: TGTGCCAGTAGTCTTCATACCGGACAGGGGCGCAATCAGCCCCAGCATTTT; CDR3 protein: CASSLHTGQGRNQPQHF
clone size: .; D gene: .; V gene: TRBV19; J gene: TRBJ2-7; CDR3 DNA: TGTGCCAGCAGAAATGGTGGGTGGGACTACGAGCAGTACTTC; CDR3 protein: CASRNGGWDYEQYF
clone size: .; D gene: TRBD2; V gene: TRBV19; J gene: TRBJ2-7; CDR3 DNA: TGTGCCAGTAGTGGTAGACTAGCGACCCCGGGGGAGCAGTACTTC; CDR3 protein: CASSGRLATPGEQYF
clone size: once; D gene: .; V gene: TRBV5-6; J gene: TRBJ2-3; CDR3 DNA: TGTGCCAGCAGCACGACTGTCACAGATACGCAGTATTTT; CDR3 protein: CASSTTVTDTQYF
clone size: .; D gene: .; V gene: TRBV9; J gene: TRBJ2-1; CDR3 DNA: TGTGCCAGCAGCGTAGTGGCAGTCAGTGAGCAGTTCTTC; CDR3 protein: CASSVVAVSEQFF
clone size: .; D gene: .; V gene: TRBV4-2; J gene: TRBJ2-3; CDR3 DNA: TGTGCCAGCAGCCAACCCGGCGAGCGCGCAGATACGCAGTATTTT; CDR3 protein: CASSQPGERADTQYF
clone size: .; D gene: TRBD2; V gene: TRBV9; J gene: TRBJ2-5; CDR3 DNA: TGTGCCAGCAGCGTGGGACTAGCGGGGGGCTACCAAGAGACCCAGTACTTC; CDR3 protein: CASSVGLAGGYQETQYF
clone size: .; D gene: TRBD1; V gene: TRBV6-1; J gene: TRBJ1-1; CDR3 DNA: TGTGCCAGCCACAGGGGGCAGGGCACTGAAGCTTTCTTT; CDR3 protein: CASHRGQGTEAFF
clone size: .; D gene: .; V gene: TRBV5-1; J gene: TRBJ2-3; CDR3 DNA: TGCGCCAGCAGCTTGGATGGGAGCACAGATACGCAGTATTTT; CDR3 protein: CASSLDGSTDTQYF
clone size: .; D gene: .; V gene: TRBV11-2; J gene: TRBJ1-3; CDR3 DNA: TGTGCCAGCAACCCTTGGGCAAGTTCTGGAAACACCATATATTTT; CDR3 protein: CASNPWASSGNTIYF
clone size: .; D gene: TRBD1; V gene: TRBV5-4; J gene: TRBJ1-4; CDR3 DNA: TGTGCCAGCAGCTGGGACAGGGGGACCAATGAAAAACTGTTTTTT; CDR3 protein: CASSWDRGTNEKLFF
clone size: .; D gene: .; V gene: TRBV5-1; J gene: TRBJ1-3; CDR3 DNA: TGCGCCAGCAGCTCCGATCAACTAATGCTGTTTAGTGGAAACACCATATATTTT; CDR3 protein: CASSSDQLMLFSGNTIYF
clone size: .; D gene: .; V gene: TRBV21-1; J gene: TRBJ1-5; CDR3 DNA: TGTGCCAGCAGCAAAGGAGGTCCCGATAAGCAGCCCCAGCATTTT; CDR3 protein: CASSKGGPDKQPQHF